Listed below are T cell receptor beta chains from one sample, sequenced in a study of cytomegalovirus exposure and HLA in healthy donors. TCRdb keeps only in-frame clones here, not all; method: immunoSEQ multiplex PCR. The sample includes some 190,000 clones, about 87% of them seen just once. Sequencing used PBMCs. The receptor source for this set is a man aged 25 to 40 in good health and CMV-seronegative. Each CDR3 is given with its conserved first and last residue. D genes are given only for firm matches. A clone size is listed for some rows: how often the clone was seen (once, few, many), or a class if it is expanded.

v_gene: TRBV5-1; j_gene: TRBJ1-4; d_gene: NA; len: 15; abundance: NA; CDR3nt: TGCGCCAGCAGCTTACAGGGTGCAACTAATGAAAAACTGTTTTTT; CDR3aa: CASSLQGATNEKLFF
v_gene: TRBV6-1; j_gene: TRBJ1-2; d_gene: NA; len: 12; abundance: NA; CDR3nt: TGTGCCAGCAGGGATCTGTCGGGTGGCTACACCTTC; CDR3aa: CASRDLSGGYTF
v_gene: TRBV28; j_gene: TRBJ1-5; d_gene: TRBD1; len: 11; abundance: NA; CDR3nt: TGTGCCAGCGGCCTAAACAGGGGAGAGCATTTT; CDR3aa: CASGLNRGEHF
v_gene: TRBV9; j_gene: TRBJ1-2; d_gene: TRBD1; len: 20; abundance: once; CDR3nt: TGTGCCAGCAGCGTCTACGCGGAGGGGGACAGGGGGGGCCATAACTATGGCTACACCTTC; CDR3aa: CASSVYAEGDRGGHNYGYTF
v_gene: TRBV11-1; j_gene: TRBJ1-5; d_gene: NA; len: 14; abundance: NA; CDR3nt: TGTGCCAGCAGCCTTGGAGGGGGGGATCAGCCCCAGCATTTT; CDR3aa: CASSLGGGDQPQHF
v_gene: TRBV5-1; j_gene: TRBJ2-5; d_gene: NA; len: 14; abundance: NA; CDR3nt: TGCGCCAGCAGCTTGGACAGGGCTAGAGAGACCCAGTACTTC; CDR3aa: CASSLDRARETQYF
v_gene: TRBV5-1; j_gene: TRBJ1-3; d_gene: NA; len: 18; abundance: once; CDR3nt: TGCGCCAGCAGCTTTCACCCTTCCCAGGGAGGTGGTGGAAACACCATATATTTT; CDR3aa: CASSFHPSQGGGGNTIYF
v_gene: TRBV25-1; j_gene: TRBJ1-4; d_gene: TRBD1; len: 15; abundance: NA; CDR3nt: TGTGCCAGCAGTGGACCGGGACAGGGTTTTGAAAAACTGTTTTTT; CDR3aa: CASSGPGQGFEKLFF
v_gene: TRBV7-2; j_gene: TRBJ1-4; d_gene: NA; len: 13; abundance: NA; CDR3nt: TGTGCCAGCGGGGGGGGAACTAATGAAAAACTGTTTTTT; CDR3aa: CASGGGTNEKLFF
v_gene: TRBV7-6; j_gene: TRBJ2-1; d_gene: NA; len: 12; abundance: NA; CDR3nt: TGTGCCAGCAGCTTCTCCAGCGAAGCGCAGTTCTTC; CDR3aa: CASSFSSEAQFF
v_gene: TRBV5-8; j_gene: TRBJ1-5; d_gene: NA; len: 15; abundance: NA; CDR3nt: TGTGCCAGCAGCTCCTATTCATTGTTAAATCAGCCCCAGCATTTT; CDR3aa: CASSSYSLLNQPQHF
v_gene: TRBV4-1; j_gene: TRBJ2-7; d_gene: NA; len: 15; abundance: NA; CDR3nt: TGCGCCAGCAGCCAAGGGGCGGGGCCTAGCTACGAGCAGTACTTC; CDR3aa: CASSQGAGPSYEQYF
v_gene: TRBV7-2; j_gene: TRBJ1-6; d_gene: NA; len: 14; abundance: NA; CDR3nt: TGTGCCAGCAGCTTTATGGGGGGAAATTCACCCCTCCACTTT; CDR3aa: CASSFMGGNSPLHF
v_gene: TRBV14; j_gene: TRBJ2-1; d_gene: TRBD2; len: 17; abundance: NA; CDR3nt: TGTGCCAGCAGCCAAGCTTCGGGGCTAGCGGGAGGCTATGAGCAGTTCTTC; CDR3aa: CASSQASGLAGGYEQFF
v_gene: TRBV28; j_gene: TRBJ1-5; d_gene: NA; len: 16; abundance: NA; CDR3nt: TGTGCCAGCAGTTTCGAGGGTGCCGGAGGAAATCAGCCCCAGCATTTT; CDR3aa: CASSFEGAGGNQPQHF
v_gene: TRBV10-1; j_gene: TRBJ1-1; d_gene: NA; len: 13; abundance: NA; CDR3nt: TGCGCCAGCAGTGAGGTACCCGGAGGGGAAGCTTTCTTT; CDR3aa: CASSEVPGGEAFF
v_gene: TRBV5-6; j_gene: TRBJ2-1; d_gene: TRBD2; len: 15; abundance: NA; CDR3nt: TGTGCCAGCAGCTATGGACTAGCGGGAGGGTATGAGCAGTTCTTC; CDR3aa: CASSYGLAGGYEQFF
v_gene: TRBV18; j_gene: TRBJ2-5; d_gene: NA; len: 15; abundance: NA; CDR3nt: TGTGCCAGCTCGGAGACTATAACGGTAGAAGAGACCCAGTACTTC; CDR3aa: CASSETITVEETQYF
v_gene: TRBV5-5; j_gene: TRBJ1-1; d_gene: TRBD1; len: 14; abundance: once; CDR3nt: TGTGCCAGCAGCATTCAGCGACAGGGGGGAGAAGCTTTCTTT; CDR3aa: CASSIQRQGGEAFF
v_gene: TRBV11-2; j_gene: TRBJ1-5; d_gene: NA; len: 13; abundance: few; CDR3nt: TGTGCCAGCAGCCGAGGGAGCAATCAGCCCCAGCATTTT; CDR3aa: CASSRGSNQPQHF
v_gene: TRBV6-4; j_gene: TRBJ2-3; d_gene: TRBD2; len: 15; abundance: many; CDR3nt: TGTGCCAGCAGTGACGGGACTAGCGGGACAGATACGCAGTATTTT; CDR3aa: CASSDGTSGTDTQYF
v_gene: TRBV19; j_gene: TRBJ1-2; d_gene: NA; len: 13; abundance: NA; CDR3nt: TGTGCCAGTACAGGCCCGAGTAACTATGGCTACACCTTC; CDR3aa: CASTGPSNYGYTF
v_gene: TRBV25-1; j_gene: TRBJ2-3; d_gene: NA; len: 13; abundance: NA; CDR3nt: TGTGCCAGCAGTGATCTCTCCACAGATACGCAGTATTTT; CDR3aa: CASSDLSTDTQYF
v_gene: TRBV6-1; j_gene: TRBJ2-5; d_gene: NA; len: 15; abundance: NA; CDR3nt: TGTGCCAGCAGGAAAGCCCGGCAGGGTCAAGAGACCCAGTACTTC; CDR3aa: CASRKARQGQETQYF
v_gene: TRBV30; j_gene: TRBJ1-1; d_gene: NA; len: 13; abundance: NA; CDR3nt: TGTGCCTGGAGTGTAGCGGAGAACACTGAAGCTTTCTTT; CDR3aa: CAWSVAENTEAFF
v_gene: TRBV20-1; j_gene: TRBJ2-1; d_gene: NA; len: 11; abundance: NA; CDR3nt: TGCAGTGAACAGGAAGACAATGAGCAGTTCTTC; CDR3aa: CSEQEDNEQFF
v_gene: TRBV28; j_gene: TRBJ2-5; d_gene: NA; len: 14; abundance: NA; CDR3nt: TGTGCCAGCAGTTTGACAGGCGGCGGGGAGACCCAGTACTTC; CDR3aa: CASSLTGGGETQYF
v_gene: TRBV7-2; j_gene: TRBJ1-4; d_gene: NA; len: 15; abundance: NA; CDR3nt: TGTGCCAGCAGCCTAGGGCAGGCCCGTAATGAAAAACTGTTTTTT; CDR3aa: CASSLGQARNEKLFF
v_gene: TRBV11-2; j_gene: TRBJ1-1; d_gene: NA; len: 15; abundance: NA; CDR3nt: TGTGCCAGCAGCTTATATGTTGGTAGAAACCCTGAAGCTTTCTTT; CDR3aa: CASSLYVGRNPEAFF